A selection of T cell receptor beta chains follows, all from one sample in a study of tissue T cells after allogeneic stem cell transplantation. Sequencing used immunoSEQ multiplex PCR; TCRdb keeps in-frame clones, though not all of them. The sample carries about 43,000 clones, approximately 92% recorded once. The sample in question was blood, obtained before transplantation. Receptor source: a woman aged 40-70 years who later had graft-versus-host disease after an allogeneic stem cell transplant. Both conserved end residues are part of each CDR3.

j_gene: TRBJ2-2; v_gene: TRBV28; CDR3aa: CASSLSAGAGTGELFF
j_gene: TRBJ2-1; v_gene: TRBV9; CDR3aa: CASSVFGSYNEQFF
j_gene: TRBJ2-7; v_gene: TRBV10-1; CDR3aa: CASSESGYEQYF
j_gene: TRBJ1-4; v_gene: TRBV7-2; CDR3aa: CASSLKKSFNEKLFF
j_gene: TRBJ2-5; v_gene: TRBV28; CDR3aa: CASSSQGTRETQYF
j_gene: TRBJ2-3; v_gene: TRBV7-2; CDR3aa: CASSSDSRVRTDTQYF
j_gene: TRBJ1-5; v_gene: TRBV2; CDR3aa: CASSEDSGSNQPQHF
j_gene: TRBJ2-7; v_gene: TRBV19; CDR3aa: CASSGPEEKGSYEQYF
j_gene: TRBJ2-1; v_gene: TRBV28; CDR3aa: CASSLESSRFDRGPYNEQFF
j_gene: TRBJ1-5; v_gene: TRBV30; CDR3aa: CAWSIYSNQPQHF
j_gene: TRBJ2-7; v_gene: TRBV27; CDR3aa: CASSSLGGSSYEQYF
j_gene: TRBJ1-4; v_gene: TRBV9; CDR3aa: CASSTGQGAVNEKLFF
j_gene: TRBJ2-5; v_gene: TRBV5-1; CDR3aa: CASSSNGLAGVSQETQYF
j_gene: TRBJ2-3; v_gene: TRBV21-1; CDR3aa: CASSPTGGGKDTQYF
j_gene: TRBJ1-2; v_gene: TRBV30; CDR3aa: CAWSVGQAYGYTF
j_gene: TRBJ1-5; v_gene: TRBV7-8; CDR3aa: CASSTFTSGGGQPQHF
j_gene: TRBJ2-1; v_gene: TRBV14; CDR3aa: CASSPPGGAQRDEQFF
j_gene: TRBJ2-5; v_gene: TRBV15; CDR3aa: CATSSLGTETQYF
j_gene: TRBJ2-7; v_gene: TRBV18; CDR3aa: CASSPNPSSDYYEQYF
j_gene: TRBJ2-7; v_gene: TRBV6-5; CDR3aa: CASRSGPGYEQYF
j_gene: TRBJ2-1; v_gene: TRBV7-3; CDR3aa: CASSLTGRSYNEQFF
j_gene: TRBJ2-1; v_gene: TRBV30; CDR3aa: CAWSSGTGAFNEQFF
j_gene: TRBJ1-2; v_gene: TRBV10-1; CDR3aa: CASTLAGVRLSYTF
j_gene: TRBJ2-1; v_gene: TRBV27; CDR3aa: CASSLSGLPGDEQFF
j_gene: TRBJ2-7; v_gene: TRBV15; CDR3aa: CATSRAPGGSGEQYF
j_gene: TRBJ1-6; v_gene: TRBV11-2; CDR3aa: CASSLVPAQEYNSPLHF